The 8 T cell receptor beta chains below come from one sample, sequenced in a study of T cell responses to AZD1222 COVID-19 vaccine. Using immunoSEQ multiplex PCR, the repertoire was profiled, and TCRdb retains in-frame clones only, with some absent. This table has 90,000 to 120,000 clones, under 95% appearing once. The input for sequencing was peripheral blood, taken on day 0 of AZD1222 vaccination. The receptors were sampled from an adult in good health.

This clone was observed a single time. This chain connects TRBV6-5 to TRBJ1-4; maybe TRBD1 (5 bases). Germline V CDR1 and CDR2: MNHEY, SVGAGI. Trimming left V 7 bases short and J 10 bases short, with 16 bases between. The CDR3 contains 13 residues. CDR3 sequence: CASTGTGFRKLFF. The CDR3 nucleotides are TGTGCCAGCACCGGGACCGGGTTTAGAAAACTGTTTTTT.

The chain links TRBV19 to TRBJ2-1; 9 nucleotides agree with TRBD2. Germline V gives CDR1 LNHDA, CDR2 SQIVND (reference sequence). V lost 1 base, J lost 7 bases, and 5 bases stayed unmatched. The CDR3 is 15 residues long. The DNA of the CDR3 is TGTGCCAGTAGTATAGGGCCTAGCGGGGAAAATGAGCAGTTCTTC. Protein product: CASSIGPSGENEQFF.

The CDR3 coding sequence is TGCGCCAGCAGCCAAGGCAGAGTCTATGGCTACACCTTC. It yields the protein CASSQGRVYGYTF. The genes are TRBV4-3 and TRBJ1-2; D gene ambiguous. The CDR3 is 13 amino acids. Germline loops: CDR1 LGHNA, CDR2 YSLEER. V lost 1 base, J lost 4 bases, and 7 bases lay in between.

The J gene is TRBJ1-6, the V gene TRBV30, with a tentative D call TRBD1 (5 bases). CDR1 is GTSNPN, CDR2 SVGIG, per germline (reference sequence). The CDR3 loop spans 15 amino acids. Trimming shortened V by 3 bases and J by 4 bases, and 13 bases separated the two germline ends. CDR3 loop: CAWRAGGGYNSPLHF. The CDR3 DNA reads as TGTGCCTGGAGGGCCGGGGGGGGTTATAATTCACCCCTCCACTTT.

The chain is built from TRBV9 and TRBJ2-5; D uncertain. Trimming pared 0 bases from V and 5 bases from J, leaving 2 bases between. Germline V gives CDR1 SGDLS, CDR2 YYNGEE. The length of the CDR3 is 11 residues. The CDR3, as DNA: TGTGCCAGCAGCGTAGAGGAGACCCAGTACTTC. Translation gives CASSVEETQYF.

V is TRBV6-2 or TRBV6-3 and J is TRBJ1-5, with TRBD1 identical over 7 bases. The CDR3 runs to 17 residues. V dropped 2 bases and J dropped 0; count of bases not matched to a gene: 7. CDR1 is MNHEY and CDR2 is SVGEGT in the germline V gene. The CDR3 spells CASSYGGDRYSNQPQHF. CDR3 nucleotides: TGTGCCAGCAGTTACGGGGGGGACAGATATAGCAATCAGCCCCAGCATTTT.

A word on this clone: One junction end disagrees with the germline gene, perhaps due to a read error. This chain joins TRBV3-1 (or the pseudogene TRBV3-2) and TRBJ2-1, with D hard to call. The CDR3 runs 12 residues. Germline-derived CDR1 and CDR2 are LGHDT and YNNKEL (reference sequence). CDR3 in amino acids: CASSQLPNGQFF. CDR3 sequence (DNA): TGTGCCAGCAGCCAACTGCCCAATGGGCAGTTCTTC.

The V call is TRBV5-6, the J call TRBJ1-6, with D unclear. Per the germline V gene, CDR1 is SGHDT and CDR2 is YYEEEE. The CDR3 is 15 residues long. The germline V and J ends were trimmed by 4 bases and 5 bases, with 13 bases remaining between them. This CDR3 reads CASSPGPGDNSPLHF. Written as DNA, the CDR3 is TGTGCCAGCAGCCCAGGACCGGGAGATAATTCACCCCTCCACTTT.